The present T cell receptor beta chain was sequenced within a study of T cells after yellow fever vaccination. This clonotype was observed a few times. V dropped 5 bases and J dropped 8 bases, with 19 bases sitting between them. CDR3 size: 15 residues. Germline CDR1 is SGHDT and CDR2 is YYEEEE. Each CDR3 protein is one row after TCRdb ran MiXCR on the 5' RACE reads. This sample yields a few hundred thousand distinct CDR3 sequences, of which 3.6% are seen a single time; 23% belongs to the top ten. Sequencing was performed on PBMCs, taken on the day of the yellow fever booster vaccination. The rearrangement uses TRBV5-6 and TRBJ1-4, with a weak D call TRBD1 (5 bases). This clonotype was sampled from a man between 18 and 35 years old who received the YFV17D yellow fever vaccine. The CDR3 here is CASSYRREPGEKLFF. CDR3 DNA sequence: TGTGCCAGCAGTTATCGCAGGGAACCGGGCGAAAAACTGTTTTTT. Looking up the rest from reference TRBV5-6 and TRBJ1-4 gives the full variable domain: DAGVTQSPTHLIKTRGQQVTLRCSPKSGHDTVSWYQQALGQGPQFIFQYYEEEERQRGNFPDRFSGHQFPNYSSELNVNALLLGDSALYLCASSYRREPGEKLFFGSGTQLSVL.